This T cell receptor beta chain was sequenced during a study of shared clonotypes between healthy human individuals (dated by TCRdb to 2020 to 2022). For the wider study: The cohort included three men and a couple of women between 18 and 49 years of age. To estimate repertoire size and how much clonotype sharing occurs between individuals, the study deeply sequenced the blood TCR repertoires of several healthy adults. To increase sequencing depth and limit assay-specific biases, different laboratories used diverse techniques to prepare libraries and sequence TCR repertoires. For each donor, CD4 naive and CD4 memory were each run on three plates, CD8 naive on two plates, and CD8 memory on one plate. Leukapheresis yielded between about 0.9 and 9.5 billion PBMCs per donor.

From its cysteine to its phenylalanine, the CDR3 spans 14 amino acids. Only CDR3 DNA is held: 42 bases, read in frame from base 1. CDR1 and CDR2 (SGHDT, YYEEEE) derive from the germline V gene. Trimming takes 3 bases off V and 1 base off J; junction bases not matched to a gene: 3. TCR CDR3 regions were amplified from genomic DNA by multiplex PCR using the deep immunoSEQ assay. Genomic DNA extracted from each cell subset was distributed evenly over all wells of several immunoSEQ 96-well plates, and each plate served as one replicate. For sorted subsets, approximately 190 ng genomic DNA, equal to some 30,000 T cell genomes, was loaded into each replicate PCR. Purified libraries were quantified with a Qubit 3.0 fluorometer, sized on a Bioanalyzer 2100, and re-quantified with the KAPA Library Quantification kit. Every immunoSEQ 96-well plate was sequenced on a separate single-read 150-cycle Illumina NextSeq 550 flow cell. The published analysis was carried out like this. Because the immunoSEQ output included only junctional sequences and no quality scores, the filtering could not be the same as the filtering used for full-length reads. Sequences were annotated with PyIR, a Python wrapper for IgBLAST v1.9, and V/J genes and CDR3 were assigned using IMGT germline references. Reads were removed for weak V/J assignments (E-value above 1e-6), missing CDR3, stop codons, out-of-frame junctions, or ambiguous translated residues. V3J clonotypes were defined as sequences sharing the same inferred V gene, J gene, and CDR3 amino acid sequence. The percentage overlap between two repertoires was calculated by dividing the number of shared unique clonotypes by the size of the smaller repertoire. Three approaches were used to assess repertoire richness: RTK rarefaction, the Chao1 estimator, and Recon v2.1 estimates of unobserved clonotypes. For all TCRbeta clonotypes obtained by the gDNA method from a few donors, generation probabilities were computed with OLGA. Held by TCRdb, this immuneACCESS table contains in-frame sequences only and omits some clones. Under half of the omission traces to an unresolved V gene where checked; the cause of the rest is unknown. That table is the source of V, J and clone size, and D and trimming were worked out from the DNA. The sample records about 1 million clones, approximately 72% of which are singletons. The biggest ten clones account for around 1.5% of the sample.

On this clone: Its binding antigen is unknown. One base away there is no much larger clone; base qualities are not given. The sample holds other DNA sequences that translate to the same CDR3.

On the study overall, not on this receptor specifically: Sampling was restricted to blood, and TCR repertoires in tissue are likely to differ from TCR repertoires in blood. Based on pairwise subsampling, the degree of clonotype sharing among donors was expected to be affected by sequencing depth. Larger estimated clonotype richness was generally found for naive subsets than for memory subsets. Compared with non-shared clonotypes, clonotypes shared by all four sorted-subset donors had higher generation probabilities. Because the study included a small number of donors, the genetic and exposure-history diversity represented was limited. Incomplete sequencing was indicated by rarefaction of sorted-subset datasets, despite the large sequencing depth. Across four donors, approximately 5% of naive CD4, roughly 3.5% of naive CD8, under 2.5% of memory CD4, and approximately 0.42% of memory CD8 clonotypes were shared.

The donors were healthy, HIV-negative adults with no recently reported acute infections or vaccinations. All donors were Caucasian adults living in Nashville, Tennessee, USA. CD4+ T cells were enriched by magnetic negative selection, after which naive cells were positively selected on CD45RA and the negative fraction was taken as the memory subset. After blood collection by leukapheresis, PBMCs were isolated using Ficoll-Histopaque density gradient centrifugation and then cryopreserved in the vapor phase of liquid nitrogen. Analytical flow cytometry was used to check the purity and quantity of each magnetically sorted T cell population. From each sorted fraction, genomic DNA was isolated and quantified by UV absorbance on a Nanodrop 2000c.

The V and J segments used are TRBV5-6 and TRBJ2-5, and 7 junctional nucleotides match TRBD1. The source of this sequence is a young man in good health. The source material was memory CD4+ T cells sorted from blood. The sample's cell subset or site label, decoded: CD45RA-negative fraction. The CDR3 reads as follows: CASSWWTGQETQYF. The sequence in DNA is TGTGCCAGCAGCTGGTGGACAGGCCAAGAGACCCAGTACTTC.